The rows below give T cell receptor beta chains drawn from one sample of a study of T cell repertoires in cytomegalovirus infection. These TCRs' antigens remain unknown. TCRdb ran MiXCR on the reads and lists one entry per CDR3 protein. The sample lists about half a million distinct CDR3 sequences, roughly a third occurring once. The source was cultured PBMCs, collected from culture after CMV antigen stimulation. The receptor source for this set is a human donor in good health (CMV status not recorded). Some clones in this sample may be carry-over from other donors' samples. Both conserved end residues are part of each CDR3. The order of the fields is D gene, CDR3 length, J gene, V gene, CDR3 protein. D genes are given only for firm matches.

TRBD2 | 16 | TRBJ2-5 | TRBV7-2 | CASSWRGASGKETQYF
TRBD1 | 15 | TRBJ2-3 | TRBV24-1 | CATSTGGAAKDTQYF
NA | 15 | TRBJ2-3 | TRBV7-2 | CASSLGTFPPDTQYF
NA | 15 | TRBJ2-1 | TRBV7-6 | CASSLGVFSYNEQFF
TRBD1 | 15 | TRBJ1-1 | TRBV5-1 | CASNTRDRRETEAFF
NA | 12 | TRBJ2-7 | TRBV6-2/TRBV6-3 | CASSKLDYEQYF
NA | 15 | TRBJ1-2 | TRBV5-4 | CASSSKTGMGYGYTF
TRBD2 | 15 | TRBJ2-3 | TRBV7-2 | CASSLPGTSSDTQYF
TRBD1 | 16 | TRBJ2-3 | TRBV7-8 | CASSRTGSSLTDTQYF
NA | 14 | TRBJ1-2 | TRBV10-3 | CAITEGDGNYGYTF
TRBD1 | 14 | TRBJ2-7 | TRBV7-2 | CASSGGTGPLEQYF
NA | 17 | TRBJ1-3 | TRBV19 | CASNPRSPGPVGNTIYF
NA | 15 | TRBJ1-1 | TRBV6-5 | CASSYSISMNTEAFF
NA | 17 | TRBJ2-7 | TRBV7-2 | CASSQTARAFDSYEQYF
TRBD1 | 14 | TRBJ2-1 | TRBV5-1 | CASSWGQGRNEQFF
NA | 14 | TRBJ2-5 | TRBV2 | CASSEKGFQETQYF
NA | 16 | TRBJ2-6 | TRBV6-1 | CASTQEGQTGANVLTF
TRBD2 | 15 | TRBJ2-1 | TRBV7-3 | CASSLEVAGESEQFF
TRBD1 | 20 | TRBJ2-3 | TRBV4-1 | CASSQELFSRSGGKRGSKYF
NA | 15 | TRBJ2-5 | TRBV6-2/TRBV6-3 | CASSPGDYHQETQYF
TRBD2 | 15 | TRBJ2-1 | TRBV28 | CASSPPGTSNNEQFF
TRBD1 | 14 | TRBJ1-2 | TRBV6-6 | CASSVGTGTYGYTF
NA | 13 | TRBJ2-1 | TRBV12-3/TRBV12-4 | CASSTPSLQEQFF
NA | 14 | TRBJ1-1 | TRBV28 | CASSLPNQNTEAFF
TRBD1 | 15 | TRBJ2-2 | TRBV7-2 | CASSPRTGVTGELFF
TRBD1 | 15 | TRBJ1-4 | TRBV20-1 | CSAIGQGLGNEKLFF
NA | 14 | TRBJ2-5 | TRBV5-5 | CASSFVRVQETQYF
TRBD1 | 14 | TRBJ1-1 | TRBV12-3/TRBV12-4 | CASRGQGGNPEAFF